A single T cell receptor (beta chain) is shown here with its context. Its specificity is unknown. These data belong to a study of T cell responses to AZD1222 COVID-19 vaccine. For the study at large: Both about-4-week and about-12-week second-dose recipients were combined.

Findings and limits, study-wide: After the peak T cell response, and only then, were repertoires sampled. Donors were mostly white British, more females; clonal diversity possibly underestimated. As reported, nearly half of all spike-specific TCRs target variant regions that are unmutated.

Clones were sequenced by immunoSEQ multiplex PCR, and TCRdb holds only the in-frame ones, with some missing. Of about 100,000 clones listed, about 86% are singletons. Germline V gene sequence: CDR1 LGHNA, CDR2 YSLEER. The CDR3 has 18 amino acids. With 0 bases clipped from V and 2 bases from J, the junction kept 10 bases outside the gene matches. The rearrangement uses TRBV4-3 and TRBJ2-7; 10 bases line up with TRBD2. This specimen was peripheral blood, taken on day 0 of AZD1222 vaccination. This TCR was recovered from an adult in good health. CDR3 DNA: TGCGCCAGCAGCCAAGAATGGGGAAGCGGGAGGGCTACCTACGAGCAGTACTTC. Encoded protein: CASSQEWGSGRATYEQYF.